Listed here is a single T cell receptor beta chain. The target antigen is unknown. The sample comes from a study of identical twins. MiXCR was run by TCRdb on the 5' RACE reads, yielding one entry per CDR3 protein. Of 1.5 million to 2 million distinct CDR3 sequences in the sample, 25% to 35% were seen once. CDR1 is MNHEY, CDR2 SVGAGI, per germline. Losses at the gene ends were 5 bases for V and 8 bases for J; bases not matched to a gene: 4. The CDR3 extends over 14 amino acids. Overall study results and limits: Zero-insertion analyses might be partly confounded by invariant T cells like MAIT and iNKT. The models systematically underestimated how much out-of-frame TCR alpha was shared in monozygotic twins. Rather than following the same donors, the conclusions depended on cross-sectional statistical analysis.

The TCR originated in a newborn girl in good health. Material for sequencing was cord blood. The V gene is TRBV6-5, the J gene TRBJ2-1, with TRBD2 matching over 12 bases. The CDR3 DNA reads TGTGCCAGCAGTCGGACTAGCGGGACTGATGAGCAGTTCTTC. It translates to CASSRTSGTDEQFF.